Detailed here is one TCR beta chain. A second about 7 to 11 cycle PCR used barcoded and J-beta primers. TCRdb re-analysed the 5' RACE reads in MiXCR, keeping a single row per CDR3 protein. The sample has 1 million or so distinct CDR3 sequences, 40% to 45% seen once. These data originate in a study of blood T cells in healthy people across ages. The CDR3 extends over 13 amino acids. The germline gives CDR1 DFQATT, CDR2 SNEGSKA (reference sequence). J is TRBJ2-5 and V is TRBV20-1; D is possibly TRBD2 (5 bases). The J call may not be correct, given that the DNA end is closer to TRBJ2-7. The receptor's source is a woman aged 55 to 70 in good health. Material for sequencing was blood. This CDR3 is CSPLGRGTVEQYF. For the CDR3, the DNA is TGCAGTCCCCTCGGCCGGGGAACCGTCGAGCAGTACTTC.